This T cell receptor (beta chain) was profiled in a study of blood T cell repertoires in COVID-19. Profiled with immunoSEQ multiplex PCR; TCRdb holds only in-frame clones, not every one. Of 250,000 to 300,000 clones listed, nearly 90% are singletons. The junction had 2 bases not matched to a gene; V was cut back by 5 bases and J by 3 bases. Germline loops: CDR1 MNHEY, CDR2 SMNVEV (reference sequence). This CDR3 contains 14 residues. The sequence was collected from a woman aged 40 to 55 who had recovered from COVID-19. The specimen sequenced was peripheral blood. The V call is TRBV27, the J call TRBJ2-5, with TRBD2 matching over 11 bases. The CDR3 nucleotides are TGTGCCAGCAGTAAACTAGCGGGAGAAGAGACCCAGTACTTC. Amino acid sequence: CASSKLAGEETQYF.